These T cell receptor beta chains were read from a single sample in a study of Graves' ophthalmopathy and Graves' hyperthyroidism. TCRdb redid the calling of the multiplex PCR reads with MiXCR, one entry per CDR3 protein. The sample holds 150,000 to 200,000 distinct CDR3 sequences, roughly two fifths seen once. Sequenced: peripheral blood. The source of these receptors is a man younger than 45 with Graves' ophthalmopathy. Both conserved end residues are part of each CDR3. Fields, in order: V gene, D gene, J gene, clone size, CDR3 protein, CDR3 DNA. A D gene is named only where the DNA matches it firmly. The size field is filled for only some rows; it gives once, few, many or a size class.

v_gene: TRBV19; d_gene: TRBD1; j_gene: TRBJ1-2; abundance: many; CDR3aa: CASRTGESLYGYTF; CDR3nt: TGTGCCAGCAGAACAGGGGAGTCCCTATATGGCTACACCTTC
v_gene: TRBV28; d_gene: NA; j_gene: TRBJ1-2; abundance: NA; CDR3aa: CASISQEGIGGYTF; CDR3nt: TGTGCCAGCATTTCCCAAGAAGGGATCGGTGGCTACACCTTC
v_gene: TRBV7-2; d_gene: TRBD2; j_gene: TRBJ2-4; abundance: many; CDR3aa: CASGSGPLAKNIQYF; CDR3nt: TGTGCCAGCGGTAGCGGGCCCCTAGCCAAAAACATTCAGTACTTC
v_gene: TRBV5-1; d_gene: NA; j_gene: TRBJ2-6; abundance: many; CDR3aa: CASSLDPGANVLTF; CDR3nt: TGCGCCAGCAGCTTGGATCCTGGGGCCAACGTCCTGACTTTC
v_gene: TRBV7-2; d_gene: TRBD1; j_gene: TRBJ1-1; abundance: many; CDR3aa: CASSEDRGLGEAFF; CDR3nt: TGTGCCAGCAGCGAGGACAGGGGGCTGGGTGAAGCTTTCTTT
v_gene: TRBV12-3/TRBV12-4; d_gene: NA; j_gene: TRBJ2-7; abundance: NA; CDR3aa: CASSPRDTLGYEQYF; CDR3nt: TGTGCCAGCAGTCCCCGGGACACGCTGGGGTACGAGCAGTACTTC
v_gene: TRBV6-2/TRBV6-3; d_gene: NA; j_gene: TRBJ1-1; abundance: once; CDR3aa: CASRSGQNTEAFF; CDR3nt: TGTGCCAGCAGGAGTGGCCAGAACACTGAAGCTTTCTTT
v_gene: TRBV4-3; d_gene: NA; j_gene: TRBJ1-2; abundance: many; CDR3aa: CASSQEGPYGYTF; CDR3nt: TGCGCCAGCAGCCAAGAGGGGCCCTATGGCTACACCTTC
v_gene: TRBV30; d_gene: NA; j_gene: TRBJ2-7; abundance: NA; CDR3aa: CAWRREGGSYEQYF; CDR3nt: TGTGCCTGGAGGAGGGAAGGTGGCTCCTACGAGCAGTACTTC
v_gene: TRBV24-1; d_gene: NA; j_gene: TRBJ2-2; abundance: many; CDR3aa: CATSPSNRDTGELFF; CDR3nt: TGTGCCACCAGCCCCTCCAACCGGGACACCGGGGAGCTGTTTTTT
v_gene: TRBV2; d_gene: NA; j_gene: TRBJ1-1; abundance: many; CDR3aa: CASEGDVDTEAFF; CDR3nt: TGTGCCAGCGAGGGGGACGTGGACACTGAAGCTTTCTTT
v_gene: TRBV30; d_gene: NA; j_gene: TRBJ1-1; abundance: once; CDR3aa: CAWGKDSDTEAFF; CDR3nt: TGTGCCTGGGGAAAAGACAGTGACACTGAAGCTTTCTTT
v_gene: TRBV19; d_gene: TRBD1; j_gene: TRBJ1-1; abundance: many; CDR3aa: CASTTLRTGVLNTEAFF; CDR3nt: TGTGCCAGTACTACCCTGCGGACAGGGGTCCTGAACACTGAAGCTTTCTTT
v_gene: TRBV9; d_gene: NA; j_gene: TRBJ1-1; abundance: NA; CDR3aa: CASSVEEGAEAFF; CDR3nt: TGTGCCAGCAGCGTAGAAGAAGGCGCTGAAGCTTTCTTT
v_gene: TRBV6-1; d_gene: NA; j_gene: TRBJ1-2; abundance: NA; CDR3aa: CASRARLGGYTF; CDR3nt: TGTGCCAGCAGAGCTAGACTTGGTGGCTACACCTTC
v_gene: TRBV24-1; d_gene: NA; j_gene: TRBJ2-5; abundance: NA; CDR3aa: CATSSPAVETQYF; CDR3nt: TGTGCCACCAGCTCTCCGGCGGTAGAGACCCAGTACTTC
v_gene: TRBV12-3/TRBV12-4; d_gene: NA; j_gene: TRBJ2-7; abundance: NA; CDR3aa: CASSFRGRIEEQYF; CDR3nt: TGTGCCAGCAGTTTCAGGGGTCGGATTGAAGAGCAGTACTTC
v_gene: TRBV7-2; d_gene: NA; j_gene: TRBJ2-7; abundance: NA; CDR3aa: CASSLSRLVYEQYF; CDR3nt: TGTGCCAGCAGCTTATCTCGCCTGGTCTACGAGCAGTACTTC
v_gene: TRBV7-2; d_gene: NA; j_gene: TRBJ2-7; abundance: many; CDR3aa: CASSSAQRRQYF; CDR3nt: TGTGCCAGCAGCTCCGCACAGAGGCGGCAGTACTTC
v_gene: TRBV28; d_gene: NA; j_gene: TRBJ2-7; abundance: NA; CDR3aa: CASSLGEGVGYEQYF; CDR3nt: TGTGCCAGCAGTTTGGGAGAGGGGGTCGGCTACGAGCAGTACTTC
v_gene: TRBV6-2/TRBV6-3; d_gene: TRBD1; j_gene: TRBJ2-7; abundance: NA; CDR3aa: CASSPGQGWWNEQYF; CDR3nt: TGTGCCAGCAGCCCGGGACAGGGTTGGTGGAACGAGCAGTACTTC
v_gene: TRBV9; d_gene: NA; j_gene: TRBJ2-7; abundance: many; CDR3aa: CASSVDGAYEQYF; CDR3nt: TGTGCCAGCAGCGTCGACGGGGCCTACGAGCAGTACTTC
v_gene: TRBV28; d_gene: NA; j_gene: TRBJ1-3; abundance: NA; CDR3aa: CASSSGRTSGNTIYF; CDR3nt: TGTGCCAGCAGTTCGGGGAGGACCTCTGGAAACACCATATATTTT
v_gene: TRBV12-3/TRBV12-4; d_gene: NA; j_gene: TRBJ2-5; abundance: few; CDR3aa: CASSLGYGETQYF; CDR3nt: TGTGCCAGCAGTTTAGGATATGGGGAGACCCAGTACTTC
v_gene: TRBV18; d_gene: TRBD2; j_gene: TRBJ2-7; abundance: many; CDR3aa: CASSPRTSGGNEQYF; CDR3nt: TGTGCCAGCTCACCTAGGACTAGCGGGGGAAACGAGCAGTACTTC
v_gene: TRBV6-1; d_gene: TRBD1; j_gene: TRBJ2-7; abundance: many; CDR3aa: CASSVGQGQIYEQYF; CDR3nt: TGTGCCAGCAGTGTCGGACAGGGCCAGATCTACGAGCAGTACTTC
v_gene: TRBV28; d_gene: NA; j_gene: TRBJ2-5; abundance: many; CDR3aa: CASRSEPKETQYF; CDR3nt: TGTGCCAGCAGGAGCGAACCGAAAGAGACCCAGTACTTC
v_gene: TRBV12-3/TRBV12-4; d_gene: TRBD2; j_gene: TRBJ2-7; abundance: NA; CDR3aa: CASSLAGLGTYEQYF; CDR3nt: TGTGCCAGCAGTTTAGCTGGACTAGGGACCTACGAGCAGTACTTC
v_gene: TRBV6-2/TRBV6-3; d_gene: TRBD1; j_gene: TRBJ1-1; abundance: NA; CDR3aa: CASIRQGRLMNTEAFF; CDR3nt: TGTGCCAGCATCAGACAGGGGCGCCTGATGAACACTGAAGCTTTCTTT
v_gene: TRBV2; d_gene: TRBD1; j_gene: TRBJ2-5; abundance: NA; CDR3aa: CASTKQGARETQYF; CDR3nt: TGTGCCAGCACAAAACAGGGGGCGAGGGAGACCCAGTACTTC
v_gene: TRBV28; d_gene: TRBD1; j_gene: TRBJ2-7; abundance: NA; CDR3aa: CASRGQGSHEQYF; CDR3nt: TGTGCCAGCAGGGGACAGGGTTCCCACGAGCAGTACTTC
v_gene: TRBV28; d_gene: NA; j_gene: TRBJ2-5; abundance: many; CDR3aa: CASTTSGQETQYF; CDR3nt: TGTGCCAGCACCACCAGTGGCCAAGAGACCCAGTACTTC
v_gene: TRBV27; d_gene: TRBD1; j_gene: TRBJ2-7; abundance: many; CDR3aa: CASSSTARQGGTYEQYF; CDR3nt: TGTGCCAGCAGTTCGACCGCCCGACAGGGGGGGACCTACGAGCAGTACTTC
v_gene: TRBV12-3/TRBV12-4; d_gene: NA; j_gene: TRBJ2-7; abundance: NA; CDR3aa: CASSTGYGYEQYF; CDR3nt: TGTGCCAGCAGCACAGGGTACGGCTACGAGCAGTACTTC
v_gene: TRBV28; d_gene: NA; j_gene: TRBJ2-7; abundance: NA; CDR3aa: CASKDTTYEQYF; CDR3nt: TGTGCCAGCAAGGACACCACCTACGAGCAGTACTTC
v_gene: TRBV29-1; d_gene: NA; j_gene: TRBJ2-2; abundance: many; CDR3aa: CSVGAPNTGELFF; CDR3nt: TGCAGCGTTGGGGCTCCGAACACCGGGGAGCTGTTTTTT
v_gene: TRBV7-9; d_gene: TRBD1; j_gene: TRBJ2-7; abundance: NA; CDR3aa: CASSADRNEQYF; CDR3nt: TGTGCCAGCAGCGCGGACAGGAACGAGCAGTACTTC
v_gene: TRBV20-1; d_gene: TRBD1; j_gene: TRBJ2-7; abundance: many; CDR3aa: CSAQTGFIGEQYF; CDR3nt: TGCAGTGCGCAGACAGGGTTCATTGGCGAGCAGTACTTC